Following are 31 T cell receptor beta chains from one sample sequenced in a study of blood T cell repertoires in COVID-19. Clones were read by immunoSEQ multiplex PCR, and TCRdb kept only the in-frame ones, dropping some. The sample carries approximately 300,000 clones, 70% to 90% recorded once. The sequencing input was PBMCs or T cells enriched from blood (not recorded which). These receptors were taken from a woman in her twenties or thirties who had recovered from COVID-19.

The chain employs TRBV30 and TRBJ1-2; 7 nucleotides agree with TRBD1. The CDR3 is 11 amino acids. V shed 8 bases and J 7 bases; nucleotides not matched to a gene: 7. Germline lookup yields CDR1 GTSNPN and CDR2 SVGIG (reference sequence). The CDR3 is CAETGSFGYTF. CDR3 DNA: TGTGCCGAGACAGGGTCCTTTGGCTACACCTTC.

V usage is TRBV5-1 and J usage is TRBJ2-7; 7 bases fit TRBD1. V lost 4 bases, J lost 2 bases, and 9 bases stayed unmatched. Germline-derived CDR1 and CDR2 are SGHRS and YFSETQ. The CDR3 loop spans 15 amino acids. CDR3 bases: TGCGCCAGCAGCCTAGAGACAGGGAGAGCCTACGAGCAGTACTTC. Amino acids: CASSLETGRAYEQYF.

V usage is TRBV29-1 and J usage is TRBJ1-2; D is unclear. The CDR3 consists of 11 residues. Germline values: CDR1 SQVTM, CDR2 ANQGSEA. Trimming took 1 base from V and 4 from J, leaving 4 bases between them. This CDR3 is CSVEGPYGYTF. The CDR3 bases are TGCAGCGTTGAAGGGCCCTATGGCTACACCTTC.

This chain connects TRBV5-4 to TRBJ2-2; 10 bases line up with TRBD2. The CDR3 consists of 16 residues. V shed 0 bases, J shed 4 bases, and the junction held 3 bases outside the gene matches. Germline CDR1 is SGHNT and CDR2 is YYREEE (reference sequence). The CDR3 sequence is CASSLGSGGLTGELFF. In nucleotides, the CDR3 is TGTGCCAGCAGCTTGGGTAGCGGGGGGCTCACCGGGGAGCTGTTTTTT.

The CDR3 region has the DNA TGTGCCAGCAGCCCAGAGGGCCACAGGGGTGTATACACTGAAGCTTTCTTT. This gives the protein CASSPEGHRGVYTEAFF. The chain employs TRBV7-9 and TRBJ1-1; 7 bases are a match to TRBD1. Trimming took 5 bases from V and 3 from J; bases not matched to a gene: 15. The CDR3 consists of 17 residues. Germline V gives CDR1 SEHNR, CDR2 FQNEAQ (reference sequence). The complete variable domain, with remaining parts taken from reference TRBV7-9 and TRBJ1-1, reads DTGVSQNPRHKITKRGQNVTFRCDPISEHNRLYWYRQTLGQGPEFLTYFQNEAQLEKSRLLSDRFSAERPKGSFSTLEIQRTEQGDSAMYLCASSPEGHRGVYTEAFFGQGTRLTVV.

V is TRBV5-6 and J is TRBJ1-2; the D is unclear. V was clipped by 2 bases and J by 1 base, with 12 bases between them. The CDR3 extends over 15 amino acids. Germline values: CDR1 SGHDT, CDR2 YYEEEE. The CDR3 region is CASSFGEPYNYGYTF. CDR3 nucleotides: TGTGCCAGCAGCTTCGGGGAGCCGTATAACTATGGCTACACCTTC.

The rearrangement joins TRBV25-1 to TRBJ2-7; no definite D call. Between the trimmed V and J ends, which lost 3 bases and 6 bases, there was a span of 12 bases. Per the germline V gene, CDR1 is MGHDK and CDR2 is SYGVNS. This CDR3 is built from 13 residues. CDR3 amino acids: CASSDSPLLEQYF. Here the CDR3 DNA reads TGTGCCAGCAGTGATTCCCCCCTTCTCGAGCAGTACTTC.

In its sample, this clone was seen a few times. The rearrangement links TRBV30 to TRBJ1-2; D is perhaps TRBD1 (6 bases). Germline V gives CDR1 GTSNPN, CDR2 SVGIG (reference sequence). Trimming left V 2 bases short and J 5 bases short, with 9 bases between. This CDR3 contains 12 residues. CDR3 bases: TGTGCCTGGAGTCACAGGGAGTATGGCTACACCTTC. It translates to CAWSHREYGYTF.

The chain is built from TRBV9 and TRBJ2-1; 12 nucleotides line up with TRBD2. This CDR3 comprises 16 residues. The V gene end was trimmed by 0 bases and the J gene end by 6 bases; junction bases not matched to a gene: 4. Germline CDR1 reads SGDLS; CDR2 reads YYNGEE. The CDR3 sequence is CASSVDRLAGVNEQFF. In DNA, the CDR3 is TGTGCCAGCAGCGTAGATAGACTAGCGGGGGTCAATGAGCAGTTCTTC. The full variable domain, in which reference TRBV9 and TRBJ2-1 provide the parts outside the CDR3, is DSGVTQTPKHLITATGQRVTLRCSPRSGDLSVYWYQQSLDQGLQFLIQYYNGEERAKGNILERFSAQQFPDLHSELNLSSLELGDSALYFCASSVDRLAGVNEQFFGPGTRLTVL.

In nucleotides, the CDR3 is TGTGCCAGCAGCCCTCTGGGGACAGGGGGACGGAATGAGCAGTTCTTC. Protein product: CASSPLGTGGRNEQFF. The chain is built from TRBV5-5 and TRBJ2-1; 11 bases map to TRBD1. Germline CDR1 reads SGHKS; CDR2 reads YYEKEE (reference sequence). Trimming at V came to 4 bases and at J to 7 bases, leaving 10 bases not matched to a gene. The CDR3 sequence is 16 residues long.

The chain employs TRBV5-6 and TRBJ1-2, with 7 positions matching TRBD1. After removal of 1 base from V and 8 bases from J, the junction contained 8 bases not matched to a gene. The CDR3 contains 14 residues. The germline V gene has CDR1 SGHDT and CDR2 YYEEEE. CDR3 bases: TGTGCCAGCAGCTTGACAGGGGCAGTGGAGGGCTACACCTTC. Its translation is CASSLTGAVEGYTF.

The J gene is TRBJ1-1, the V gene TRBV3-1 (or the pseudogene TRBV3-2); D not certain. V gave up 4 bases and J gave up 1 base, with 16 bases separating them. From germline, CDR1 is LGHDT and CDR2 YNNKEL (reference sequence). CDR3 length equals 16 residues. The CDR3: CASSPRPTSTNTEAFF. CDR3 sequence (DNA): TGTGCCAGCAGCCCCCGCCCGACAAGCACGAACACTGAAGCTTTCTTT.

The chain is built from TRBV12-2 and TRBJ1-4. TRBV12-2 constitutes a pseudogene. CDR3 length: 18 amino acids. This CDR3 reads CASRSFPLRGATNEKLFF. The CDR3 bases are TGTGCAAGTCGCAGCTTTCCTTTACGGGGGGCAACTAATGAAAAACTGTTTTTT.

The genes are TRBV18 and TRBJ1-3; 7 nucleotides agree with TRBD1. V dropped 3 bases and J dropped 2; count of bases not matched to a gene: 4. CDR1 and CDR2 (germline): KGHSH, LQKENI. The CDR3 contains 15 residues. The CDR3 DNA reads TGTGCCAGCTCACCCAAAACAGGGGCTGGAAACACCATATATTTT. The encoded protein is CASSPKTGAGNTIYF.

The chain is built from TRBV7-2 and TRBJ1-5, with 9 bases lining up with TRBD1. V was clipped by 1 base and J by 7 bases; unmatched bases: 5. Germline V gives CDR1 SGHTA, CDR2 FQGNSA. The CDR3 consists of 15 residues. This CDR3 reads CASSLDRGRGQPQHF. The CDR3, as DNA: TGTGCCAGCAGCTTAGACAGGGGGCGCGGGCAGCCCCAGCATTTT.

The rearrangement links TRBV7-3 to TRBJ1-2, with TRBD1 matching over 8 bases. The J segment lost 7 bases and the V segment lost 6 bases, leaving 7 bases of the junction unmatched. The CDR3 totals 13 residues. Germline V gene lookup returns CDR1 SGHTA and CDR2 FQGTGA. CDR3 amino acids: CASSPGQGIGYTF. The CDR3 DNA is TGTGCCAGCAGTCCCGGACAGGGAATTGGCTACACCTTC.

This clone was picked up one time. The gene calls are TRBV7-2 and TRBJ1-1, with 7 bases identical to TRBD1. The CDR3 totals 16 residues. V gave up 0 bases and J gave up 0 bases; unmatched junction bases: 4. The V gene's germline CDR1 is SGHTA and CDR2 FQGNSA. The CDR3 sequence: CASSLASRGVNTEAFF. The CDR3 DNA follows: TGTGCCAGCAGCTTAGCCTCCAGGGGGGTGAACACTGAAGCTTTCTTT. Filled out from reference TRBV7-2 and TRBJ1-1, the complete variable domain reads GAGVSQSPSNKVTEKGKDVELRCDPISGHTALYWYRQSLGQGLEFLIYFQGNSAPDKSGLPSDRFSAERTGGSVSTLTIQRTQQEDSAVYLCASSLASRGVNTEAFFGQGTRLTVV.

V and J are TRBV4-1 and TRBJ2-7; D is possibly TRBD1 (5 bases). V was pared by 2 bases and J by 7 bases, with 18 bases between. The CDR3 has 15 amino acids. Germline CDR1 reads MGHRA; CDR2 reads YSYEKL. CDR3 residues: CASSQIFGQKREQYF. CDR3 sequence (DNA): TGCGCCAGCAGCCAAATCTTCGGACAAAAACGGGAGCAGTACTTC.

V and J are TRBV11-1 and TRBJ2-7, with TRBD1 matching over 8 bases. CDR1 is SGHAT and CDR2 is FQDESV in the germline V gene (reference sequence). Trimming took 3 bases from V and 6 from J; bases not matched to a gene: 4. This CDR3 has 13 residues. CDR3 protein: CASSLAGGTEQYF. The CDR3 DNA reads TGTGCCAGCAGCTTGGCAGGGGGCACCGAGCAGTACTTC.

The chain links TRBV2 to TRBJ1-2; D is undetermined. This CDR3 has 14 residues. V was clipped by 0 bases and J by 1 base, with 6 bases between them. Germline loops: CDR1 SNHLY, CDR2 FYNNEI. The CDR3, as DNA: TGTGCCAGCAGTGAAGCGTTCAGTAACTATGGCTACACCTTC. It specifies CASSEAFSNYGYTF.

The V and J genes are TRBV9 and TRBJ1-4; TRBD1 aligns across 7 bases. V lost 0 bases to trimming and J lost 8 bases; unmatched junction nucleotides: 4. This CDR3 contains 14 residues. CDR1 SGDLS and CDR2 YYNGEE come from the germline V gene. The CDR3 here is CASSVAGTVEKLFF. The CDR3 DNA reads TGTGCCAGCAGCGTAGCAGGGACAGTCGAAAAACTGTTTTTT.

The chain uses TRBV4-2 and TRBJ1-1; D call uncertain. The CDR3 has 12 residues. From germline, CDR1 is LGHNA and CDR2 YNFKEQ. V was cut by 4 bases and J by 7 bases, with 10 bases left in between. In DNA form, the CDR3 reads TGTGCCAGCAGCCGGGCAGTAAGTGAAGCTTTCTTT. Translating it yields CASSRAVSEAFF.

The CDR3 nucleotides are TGTGCCAGCAGCCCCCCCAGCGGGGGGGCCTCGGATGAGCAGTTCTTC. Residues: CASSPPSGGASDEQFF. The gene calls are TRBV4-2 and TRBJ2-1; 10 nucleotides agree with TRBD2. CDR3 length: 16 amino acids. The ends lost 4 bases at V and 8 bases at J; junction bases unmatched: 11. CDR1 is LGHNA, CDR2 YNFKEQ, per germline.

This chain joins TRBV3-1 (or the pseudogene TRBV3-2) and TRBJ1-6; a possible D gene is TRBD1 (6 bases). The germline V gene has CDR1 LGHDT and CDR2 YNNKEL (reference sequence). The CDR3 covers 16 residues. Trimming stripped 4 bases from V and 7 bases from J, with 17 bases between. The CDR3 DNA follows: TGTGCCAGCAGCCCTCTGGGGGGGGCCAGCAATTCACCCCTCCACTTT. It yields the protein CASSPLGGASNSPLHF.

The V gene is TRBV25-1, the J gene TRBJ2-3; possible D gene TRBD2, 5 bases. CDR1 and CDR2 from the germline V gene are MGHDK and SYGVNS. CDR3 length equals 14 residues. With 6 bases removed from V and 1 base from J, the gap between germline ends came to 11 bases. This CDR3 is CASSLGGRTDTQYF. DNA of the CDR3: TGTGCCAGCAGCCTCGGAGGCCGCACAGATACGCAGTATTTT.

The chain recombines TRBV4-1 with TRBJ2-3; 9 nucleotides align to TRBD2. This CDR3 is built from 17 residues. The V gene end was trimmed by 3 bases and the J gene end by 0 bases; junction bases not matched to a gene: 7. Germline V lookup: CDR1 MGHRA, CDR2 YSYEKL. In DNA form, the CDR3 reads TGCGCCAGCAGCCAGGGACTAGCAGGGACTAGCACAGATACGCAGTATTTT. Encoded protein: CASSQGLAGTSTDTQYF.

This rearrangement joins TRBV29-1 to TRBJ1-2, with TRBD1 as a possible D gene (6 bases). The CDR3 loop spans 14 amino acids. The germline gives CDR1 SQVTM, CDR2 ANQGSEA. V lost 7 bases and J lost 0, with 15 bases in between. The CDR3 bases are TGCAGCGCGGCAGAGGGGGGGTCTAACTATGGCTACACCTTC. Its translation is CSAAEGGSNYGYTF.

The chain has TRBV3-1 (or the pseudogene TRBV3-2) and TRBJ2-4; D possibly corresponds to TRBD2 (6 bases). The CDR3 runs to 11 residues. From germline, CDR1 is LGHDT and CDR2 YNNKEL (reference sequence). V was trimmed by 4 bases and J by 9 bases, leaving 7 bases between them. CDR3 residues: CASSPGGIQYF. CDR3 nucleotides: TGTGCCAGCAGCCCCGGGGGCATTCAGTACTTC.

The chain carries TRBV7-3 and TRBJ1-1; perhaps TRBD1 as D (5 bases). The CDR3 loop spans 13 amino acids. Trimming removed 4 bases at V and 6 bases at J, with 12 bases between. CDR1 SGHTA and CDR2 FQGTGA come from the germline V gene. The CDR3 nucleotides are TGTGCCAGCAGCTCCGGGGGGGTCGCTGAAGCTTTCTTT. Protein sequence: CASSSGGVAEAFF.

The chain joins TRBV4-1 to TRBJ1-2; D gene ambiguous. CDR3 length: 17 residues. Trimming shortened V by 0 bases and J by 5 bases, and 19 bases separated the two germline ends. Germline V gives CDR1 MGHRA, CDR2 YSYEKL. Here the CDR3 DNA reads TGCGCCAGCAGCCAAGATGGGTCGGAGGGCTTTTATTATGGCTACACCTTC. Protein product: CASSQDGSEGFYYGYTF.

The V gene is TRBV9, the J gene TRBJ1-4; D call uncertain. This CDR3 region has 15 residues. Germline CDR1 reads SGDLS; CDR2 reads YYNGEE. The V gene lost 0 bases and the J gene lost 6 bases, with 12 bases spanning the gap. The CDR3 loop reads CASSVEAGLYEKLFF. The CDR3 bases are TGTGCCAGCAGCGTAGAGGCAGGACTCTATGAAAAACTGTTTTTT.